Sequencing of this T cell receptor beta chain was carried out in a study of regulatory T cells in long-lasting Graves disease listed by TCRdb under 2021. About the investigation overall: To count as having persistent Graves' disease, a patient had to have received antithyroid drug treatment for over 5 years with TSH receptor autoantibodies remaining persistently positive. Patients with persistent Graves' disease were compared with patients with newly diagnosed Graves' disease using TCR sequencing and RNA sequencing of peripheral blood. The study was conducted in China and was registered as a clinical trial. TCR sequencing covered about 13 persistent and approximately 20 newly diagnosed Graves' disease patients, approximately 33 samples in total. On average, persistent Graves' disease patients in the clinical cohort had been on antithyroid drugs for approximately ten years.

The method behind the library was multiplex PCR. Sequencing relied on an Illumina HiSeq 4000. To build TCR beta libraries, CDR3 regions were amplified by Arm-PCR using iRepertoire HTBI primers. Before sequencing, the PCR products went through gel purification. The authors' analysis ran thus. A total of roughly 58 TRBV and 14 TRBJ segments were identified across samples and were used for gene usage analysis of CDR3 amino acid clonotypes. Filtered high-quality paired reads were merged into contigs using COPE and FqMerger. BLAST was used to align contigs to IMGT TRBV, TRBD and TRBJ reference genes, with CDR3 defined following IMGT. Any clonotype with a frequency above 0.1% was classified as a highly expanded clone. Repertoire diversity was measured by Shannon entropy, and V-J evenness by the Gini coefficient. A clonotype found in more than one individual was treated as public. The raw public reads went through TCRdb reprocessing: fastp at Q25, MiXCR clone calling, in-frame beta chains kept. Each CDR3 protein appears once, grouped with its most common genes and DNA. TCRdb assigned the V and J calls; the authors' analysis was not used. The sample table holds some 420,000 distinct CDR3 sequences, of which 20% to 25% were seen once. Approximately 14% of the sample belongs to the ten largest clones.

Findings and caveats that apply to the study as a whole: The authors acknowledged the small sample size as a limitation that may reduce accuracy. Compared with newly diagnosed patients, patients with persistent Graves' disease had lower TCR Shannon entropy and fewer highly expanded clones, which suggests clonal expansion. Persistent patients shared more public clonotypes among themselves (over 2,500) than newly diagnosed patients did (roughly 920). The study examined only peripheral blood because the primary lesion, thyroid tissue, could not be accessed. Persistent disease showed preferential use of TRBV28, TRBJ1-2 and TRBJ2-5, whereas newly diagnosed disease favored TRBV20-1 and TRBJ2-1. Sequencing and analysis were limited to the TCR beta chain.

Per the germline V gene, MDHEN is the CDR1 and SYDVKM is the CDR2. The CDR3 spans 15 residues, from the cysteine through the phenylalanine. The retained sequence is limited to the CDR3, 45 bases, with the frame set at the first base. V gives up 2 bases and J gives up 6 bases, and the segment between their germline ends measures 17 bases. The time point label corresponds to: persistent/refractory GD, antithyroid drugs over 5 years with positive TRAb. For both TCR sequencing and RNA sequencing, RNA was extracted from PBMCs in TRIzol. The diagnosis of Graves' disease was made according to American Thyroid Association guidelines. Patients were recruited from an endocrinology department in Xi'an, China. Each patient gave about 10 milliliters of peripheral blood, collected in an EDTA anticoagulant tube. Ficoll Paque Plus density gradient separation was used to isolate PBMCs, and no further T cell sorting was performed. An Agilent 2100 Bioanalyzer and agarose gel were used to check RNA quality, while a NanoDrop 2000 measured RNA concentration.

About this clonotype itself: The antigen it binds to is not known. No clone much larger than this one lies a single base away; base qualities are absent.

The chain joins TRBV28 to TRBJ2-7, with the identity of the D gene unclear. Source: peripheral blood mononuclear cells (PBMCs), taken when the disease was refractory, from a patient treated with antithyroid drugs. The TCR sequence derives from a female donor with Graves disease. CDR3 loop: CASSLERVFAPEQYF. The nucleotide sequence is TGTGCCAGCAGTTTAGAGCGCGTTTTTGCCCCCGAGCAGTACTTC.